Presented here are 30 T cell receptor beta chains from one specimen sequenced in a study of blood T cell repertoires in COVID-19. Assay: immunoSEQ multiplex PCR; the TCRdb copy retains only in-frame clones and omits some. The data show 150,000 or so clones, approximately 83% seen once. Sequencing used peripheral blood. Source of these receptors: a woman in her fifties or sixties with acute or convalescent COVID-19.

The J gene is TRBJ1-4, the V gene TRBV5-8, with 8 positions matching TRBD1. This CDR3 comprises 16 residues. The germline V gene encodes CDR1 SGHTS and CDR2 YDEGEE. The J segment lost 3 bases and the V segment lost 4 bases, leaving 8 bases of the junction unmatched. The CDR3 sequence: CASSRGPGQANEKLFF. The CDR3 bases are TGTGCCAGCAGCCGAGGACCGGGACAGGCTAATGAAAAACTGTTTTTT.

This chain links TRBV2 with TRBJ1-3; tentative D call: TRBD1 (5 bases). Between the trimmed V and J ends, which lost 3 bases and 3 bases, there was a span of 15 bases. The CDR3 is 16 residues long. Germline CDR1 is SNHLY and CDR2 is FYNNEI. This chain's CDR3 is CASSESAGKGGNTIYF. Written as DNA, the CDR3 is TGTGCCAGCAGTGAGTCGGCAGGGAAGGGTGGAAACACCATATATTTT.

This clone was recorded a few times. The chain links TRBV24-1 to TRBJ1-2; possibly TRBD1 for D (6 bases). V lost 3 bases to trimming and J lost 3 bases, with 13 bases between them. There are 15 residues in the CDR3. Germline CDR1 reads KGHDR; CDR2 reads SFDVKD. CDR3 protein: CATSDDQQGYYGYTF. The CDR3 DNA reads TGTGCCACCAGTGATGATCAACAGGGATACTATGGCTACACCTTC.

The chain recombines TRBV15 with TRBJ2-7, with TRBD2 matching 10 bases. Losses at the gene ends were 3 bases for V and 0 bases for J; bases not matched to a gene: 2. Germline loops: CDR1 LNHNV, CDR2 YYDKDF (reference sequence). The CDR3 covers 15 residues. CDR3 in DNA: TGTGCCACCAGCAGGGGGACTAGCGACTCCTACGAGCAGTACTTC. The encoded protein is CATSRGTSDSYEQYF.

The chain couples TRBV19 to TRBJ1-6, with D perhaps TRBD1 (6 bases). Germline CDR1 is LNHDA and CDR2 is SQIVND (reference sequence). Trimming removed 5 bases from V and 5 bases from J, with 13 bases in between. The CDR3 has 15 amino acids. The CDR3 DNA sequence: TGTGCCAGTAGTCCGTATGAGGGGGATAATTCACCCCTCCACTTT. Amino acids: CASSPYEGDNSPLHF.

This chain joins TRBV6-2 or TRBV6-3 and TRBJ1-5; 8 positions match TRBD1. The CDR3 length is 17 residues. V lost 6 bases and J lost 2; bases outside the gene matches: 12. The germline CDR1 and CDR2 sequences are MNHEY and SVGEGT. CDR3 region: CASSRTGGNVGNQPQHF. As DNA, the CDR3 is TGTGCCAGCAGCCGCACAGGGGGGAACGTTGGCAATCAGCCCCAGCATTTT.

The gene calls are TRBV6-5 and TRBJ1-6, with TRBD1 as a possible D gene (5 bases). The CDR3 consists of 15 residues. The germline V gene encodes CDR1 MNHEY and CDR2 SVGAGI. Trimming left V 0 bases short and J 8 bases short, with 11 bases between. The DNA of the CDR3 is TGTGCCAGCAGTTACTCAAGGGGAAGGGATTCACCCCTCCACTTT. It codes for CASSYSRGRDSPLHF.

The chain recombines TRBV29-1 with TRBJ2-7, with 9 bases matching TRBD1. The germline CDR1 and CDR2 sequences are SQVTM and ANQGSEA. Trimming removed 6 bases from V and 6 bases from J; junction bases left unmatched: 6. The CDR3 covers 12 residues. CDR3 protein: CSVGTGLGEQYF. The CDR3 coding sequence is TGCAGCGTGGGGACAGGGTTGGGCGAGCAGTACTTC.

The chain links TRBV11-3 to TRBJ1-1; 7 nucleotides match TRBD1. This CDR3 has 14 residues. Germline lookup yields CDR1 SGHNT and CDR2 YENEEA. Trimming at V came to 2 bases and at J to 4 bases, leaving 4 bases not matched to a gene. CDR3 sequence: CASSLTGVGTEAFF. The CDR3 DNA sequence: TGTGCCAGCAGCTTAACAGGGGTTGGCACTGAAGCTTTCTTT. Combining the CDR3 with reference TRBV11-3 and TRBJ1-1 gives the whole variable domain EAGVVQSPRYKIIEKKQPVAFWCNPISGHNTLYWYLQNLGQGPELLIRYENEEAVDDSQLPKDRFSAERLKGVDSTLKIQPAELGDSAVYLCASSLTGVGTEAFFGQGTRLTVV.

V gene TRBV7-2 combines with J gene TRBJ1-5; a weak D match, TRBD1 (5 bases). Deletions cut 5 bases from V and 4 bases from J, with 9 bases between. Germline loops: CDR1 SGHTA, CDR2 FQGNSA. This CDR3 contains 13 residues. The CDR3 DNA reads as TGTGCCAGCAGCATACACAGGAATCAGCCCCAGCATTTT. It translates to CASSIHRNQPQHF.

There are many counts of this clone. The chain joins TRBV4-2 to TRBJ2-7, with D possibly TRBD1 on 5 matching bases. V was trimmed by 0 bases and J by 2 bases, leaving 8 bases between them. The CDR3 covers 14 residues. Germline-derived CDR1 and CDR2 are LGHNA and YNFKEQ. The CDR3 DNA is TGTGCCAGCAGCCAAGAATGGGGCCCCTACGAGCAGTACTTC. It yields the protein CASSQEWGPYEQYF.

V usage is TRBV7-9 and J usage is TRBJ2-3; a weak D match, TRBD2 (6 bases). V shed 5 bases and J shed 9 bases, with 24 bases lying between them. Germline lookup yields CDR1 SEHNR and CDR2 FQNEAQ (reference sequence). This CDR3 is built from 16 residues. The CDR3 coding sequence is TGTGCCAGCAGCGGACTACCGGGCTCCTCTTCTTTCACGCAGTATTTT. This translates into CASSGLPGSSSFTQYF.

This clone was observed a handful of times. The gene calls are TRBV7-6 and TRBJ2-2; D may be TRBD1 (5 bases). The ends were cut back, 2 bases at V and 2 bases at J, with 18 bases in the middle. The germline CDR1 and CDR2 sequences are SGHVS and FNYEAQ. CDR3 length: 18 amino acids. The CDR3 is CASSLIPVGQGNTGELFF. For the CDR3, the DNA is TGTGCCAGCAGCTTAATCCCCGTTGGGCAGGGTAACACCGGGGAGCTGTTTTTT.

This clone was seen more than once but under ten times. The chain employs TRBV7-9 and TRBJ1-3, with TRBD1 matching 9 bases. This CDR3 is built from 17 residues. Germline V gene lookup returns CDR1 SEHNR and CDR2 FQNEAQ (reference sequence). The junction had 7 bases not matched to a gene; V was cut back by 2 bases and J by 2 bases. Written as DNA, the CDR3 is TGTGCCAGCAGCTTATTACAGGGGGCGAGTCCTGGAAACACCATATATTTT. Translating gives CASSLLQGASPGNTIYF.

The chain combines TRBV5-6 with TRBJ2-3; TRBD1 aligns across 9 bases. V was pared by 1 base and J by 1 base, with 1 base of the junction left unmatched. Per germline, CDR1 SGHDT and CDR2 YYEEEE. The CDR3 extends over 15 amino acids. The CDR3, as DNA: TGTGCCAGCAGCTTGAGGACAGGGGGCACAGATACGCAGTATTTT. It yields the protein CASSLRTGGTDTQYF. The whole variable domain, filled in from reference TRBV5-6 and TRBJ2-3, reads DAGVTQSPTHLIKTRGQQVTLRCSPKSGHDTVSWYQQALGQGPQFIFQYYEEEERQRGNFPDRFSGHQFPNYSSELNVNALLLGDSALYLCASSLRTGGTDTQYFGPGTRLTVL.

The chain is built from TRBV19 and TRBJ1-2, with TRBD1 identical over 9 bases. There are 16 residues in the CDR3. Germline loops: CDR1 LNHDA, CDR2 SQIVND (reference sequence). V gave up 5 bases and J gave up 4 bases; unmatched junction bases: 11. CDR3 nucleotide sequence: TGTGCCAGTAGTCCAGGACAGGGGAGAGTCGGCTATGGCTACACCTTC. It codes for CASSPGQGRVGYGYTF.

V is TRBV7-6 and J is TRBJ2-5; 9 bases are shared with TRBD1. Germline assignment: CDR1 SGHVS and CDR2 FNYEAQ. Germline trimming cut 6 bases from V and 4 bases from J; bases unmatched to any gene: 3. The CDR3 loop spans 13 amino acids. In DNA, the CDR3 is TGTGCCAGCAGTCAGACAGGGGGAGAGACCCAGTACTTC. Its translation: CASSQTGGETQYF.

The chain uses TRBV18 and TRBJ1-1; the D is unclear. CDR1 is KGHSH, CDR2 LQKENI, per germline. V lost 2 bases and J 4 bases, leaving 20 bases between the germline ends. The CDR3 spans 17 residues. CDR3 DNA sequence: TGTGCCAGCTCACCAAGAATGGGAGAGGAGGGTTCCACTGAAGCTTTCTTT. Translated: CASSPRMGEEGSTEAFF.

The chain's CDR3 is CASSSLQGAGNTEAFF. The CDR3 DNA reads as TGCGCCAGCAGCTCGTTACAGGGGGCGGGAAACACTGAAGCTTTCTTT. The gene calls are TRBV5-1 and TRBJ1-1, with 9 bases lining up with TRBD1. The CDR3 covers 16 residues. Trimming took 3 bases from V and 2 from J; bases not matched to a gene: 8. The germline gives CDR1 SGHRS, CDR2 YFSETQ.

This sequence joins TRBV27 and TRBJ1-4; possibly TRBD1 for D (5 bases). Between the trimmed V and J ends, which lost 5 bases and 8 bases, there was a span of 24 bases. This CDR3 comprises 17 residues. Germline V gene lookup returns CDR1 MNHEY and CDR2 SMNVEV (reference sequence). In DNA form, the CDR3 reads TGTGCCAGCAGTAAATACCCCTGGGACGGGGGAAGAGAAAAACTGTTTTTT. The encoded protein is CASSKYPWDGGREKLFF.

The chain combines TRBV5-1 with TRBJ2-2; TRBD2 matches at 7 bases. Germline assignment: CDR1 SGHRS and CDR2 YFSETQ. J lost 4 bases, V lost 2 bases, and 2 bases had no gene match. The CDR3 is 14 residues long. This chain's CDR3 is CASSLSGGTGELFF. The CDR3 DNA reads TGCGCCAGCAGCTTATCGGGGGGCACCGGGGAGCTGTTTTTT. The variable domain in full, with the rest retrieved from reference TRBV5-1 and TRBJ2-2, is KAGVTQTPRYLIKTRGQQVTLSCSPISGHRSVSWYQQTPGQGLQFLFEYFSETQRNKGNFPGRFSGRQFSNSRSEMNVSTLELGDSALYLCASSLSGGTGELFFGEGSRLTVL.

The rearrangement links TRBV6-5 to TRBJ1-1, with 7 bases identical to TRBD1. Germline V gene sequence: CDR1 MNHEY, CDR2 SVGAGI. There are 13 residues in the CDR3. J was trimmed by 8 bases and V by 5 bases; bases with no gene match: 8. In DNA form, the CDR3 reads TGTGCCAGCAGTCTTGGGACAGTCCCCGAAGCTTTCTTT. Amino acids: CASSLGTVPEAFF.

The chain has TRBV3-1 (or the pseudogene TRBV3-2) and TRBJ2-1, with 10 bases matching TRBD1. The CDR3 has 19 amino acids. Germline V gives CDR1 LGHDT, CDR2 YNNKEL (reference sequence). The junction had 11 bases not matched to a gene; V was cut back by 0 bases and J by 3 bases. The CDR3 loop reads CASSQDTGRGDRGYNEQFF. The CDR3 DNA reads TGTGCCAGCAGCCAAGATACGGGAAGAGGGGACAGGGGCTACAATGAGCAGTTCTTC.

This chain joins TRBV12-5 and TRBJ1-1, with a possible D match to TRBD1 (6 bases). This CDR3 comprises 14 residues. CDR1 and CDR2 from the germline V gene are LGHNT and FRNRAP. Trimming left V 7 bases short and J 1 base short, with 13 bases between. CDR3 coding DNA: TGTGCTAGTGCCTTGGGGGCTGGGAACACTGAAGCTTTCTTT. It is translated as CASALGAGNTEAFF.

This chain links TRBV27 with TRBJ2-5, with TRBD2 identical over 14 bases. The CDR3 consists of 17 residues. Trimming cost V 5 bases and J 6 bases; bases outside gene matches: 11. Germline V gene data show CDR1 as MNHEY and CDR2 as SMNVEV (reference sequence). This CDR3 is CASSLGTSGGAAKTQYF. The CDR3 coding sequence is TGTGCCAGCAGTCTCGGGACTAGCGGGGGAGCGGCGAAGACCCAGTACTTC.

The CDR3 bases are TGTGCCAGCAGCTTTTACACAGAAAACATTCAGTACTTC. Translating gives CASSFYTENIQYF. The V and J genes are TRBV7-2 and TRBJ2-4; D is ambiguous. Per the germline V gene, CDR1 is SGHTA and CDR2 is FQGNSA. V dropped 3 bases and J dropped 5 bases, with 8 bases sitting between them. The CDR3 consists of 13 residues.

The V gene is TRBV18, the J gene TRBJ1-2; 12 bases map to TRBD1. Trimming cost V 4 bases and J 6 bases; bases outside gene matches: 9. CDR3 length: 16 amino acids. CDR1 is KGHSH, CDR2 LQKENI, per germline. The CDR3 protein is CASSLGDRGLMDGYTF. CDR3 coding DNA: TGTGCCAGCTCACTGGGGGACAGGGGGCTTATGGATGGCTACACCTTC.

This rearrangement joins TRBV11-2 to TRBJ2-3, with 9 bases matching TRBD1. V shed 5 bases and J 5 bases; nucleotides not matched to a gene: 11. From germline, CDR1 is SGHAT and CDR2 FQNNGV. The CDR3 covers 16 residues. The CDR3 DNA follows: TGTGCCAGCAGCGCCCTGAGGACAGGGGCCCAAGATACGCAGTATTTT. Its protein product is CASSALRTGAQDTQYF.

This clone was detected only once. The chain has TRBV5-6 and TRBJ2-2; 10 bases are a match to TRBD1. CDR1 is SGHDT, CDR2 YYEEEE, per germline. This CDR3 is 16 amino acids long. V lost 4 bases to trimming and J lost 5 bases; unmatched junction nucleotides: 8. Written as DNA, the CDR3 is TGTGCCAGCAGCCCCGACAGGGGGCAAGGTACCGGGGAGCTGTTTTTT. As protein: CASSPDRGQGTGELFF.

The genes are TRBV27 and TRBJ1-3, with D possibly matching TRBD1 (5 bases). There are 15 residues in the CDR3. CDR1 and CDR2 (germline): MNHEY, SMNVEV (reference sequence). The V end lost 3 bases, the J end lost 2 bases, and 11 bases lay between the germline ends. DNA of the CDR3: TGTGCCAGCAGTTTGGGGGGGGGAACTGGAAACACCATATATTTT. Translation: CASSLGGGTGNTIYF.